Sequencing of this T cell receptor (beta chain) was carried out in a study of T cell responses to AZD1222 COVID-19 vaccine. Germline V lookup: CDR1 GTSNPN, CDR2 SVGIG (reference sequence). The CDR3 is made up of 14 amino acids. V lost 4 bases and J 0 bases, leaving 12 bases between the germline ends. Profiled with immunoSEQ multiplex PCR; TCRdb holds only in-frame clones, not every one. The sample consists of around 180,000 clones, approximately 92% of them appearing once. Sequencing was performed on peripheral blood, taken on day 0 of AZD1222 vaccination. The V and J genes are TRBV30 and TRBJ1-2; a weak D match, TRBD1 (6 bases). The source of this sequence is an adult in good health. Here the CDR3 reads CAWTGQGTNYGYTF. CDR3 DNA: TGTGCCTGGACCGGTCAGGGGACTAACTATGGCTACACCTTC.